The sequence of this T cell receptor beta chain was determined in a study of vaccination and CD4 T cells after COVID-19. Treatment in this sample: approximately nine-day PBMC culture with coronavirus spike peptide pools or control peptides (ViraFEST assay). Sequencing of DNA taken from cultured CD4+ T cells relied on the Oncomine TCR Beta short-read assay. TCRdb recomputed calls from the PCR reads with MiXCR, one row per CDR3 protein. The sample shows tens of thousands of distinct CDR3 sequences, approximately 50% of them seen only once. V dropped 5 bases and J dropped 8 bases, with 16 bases sitting between them. Germline V gene data show CDR1 as DFQATT and CDR2 as SNEGSKA (reference sequence). This CDR3 has 13 amino acids. As to this clonotype: Its specificity is unknown.

The sequences come from CD4+ T cells from blood, cultured in vitro, collected before SARS-CoV-2 vaccination. The chain recombines TRBV20-1 with TRBJ2-4; D is possibly TRBD2 (6 bases). This TCR was recovered from a human donor who received a COVID-19 vaccine. The CDR3 bases are TGCAGTGCTTTAAGACAGTGGAGGGACATTCAGTACTTC. Protein product: CSALRQWRDIQYF.